This TCR beta chain was recorded in a study of cytomegalovirus exposure and HLA in healthy donors. Primers included in the PCR were 60 Vbeta and 13 Jbeta primers. Sequencing used immunoSEQ multiplex PCR; TCRdb keeps in-frame clones, though not all of them. The sample lists some 120,000 clones, 60% to 75% occurring once. V was shortened by 6 bases and J by 8 bases, with 10 bases between the two germline ends. Per germline, CDR1 SEHNR and CDR2 FQNEAQ (reference sequence). CDR3 length: 11 residues. The clonotype originates from a woman in her forties or fifties in good health and CMV-seropositive. The sequenced sample was PBMCs. This chain uses TRBV7-9 with TRBJ1-1; D possibly corresponds to TRBD1 (5 bases). In DNA, the CDR3 is TGTGCCAGCAGTCATCAGGGCGAAGCTTTCTTT. Protein sequence: CASSHQGEAFF.